One sample yielded the 4 T cell receptor beta chains listed below, sequenced in a study of cytomegalovirus exposure and HLA in healthy donors. TCRdb keeps only in-frame clones here, not all; method: immunoSEQ multiplex PCR. The sample comprises fewer than 120,000 clones, about nine tenths of which are singletons, and 1.9% rests with the top ten. The specimen was PBMCs. The receptors were gathered from a woman younger than 30 in good health and CMV-seronegative.

V and J are TRBV15 and TRBJ2-5; D is unclear. Germline CDR1 and CDR2: LNHNV and YYDKDF (reference sequence). V shed 4 bases and J shed 5 bases, with 8 bases lying between them. The CDR3 is 12 residues long. CDR3 bases: TGTGCCACCAGCACAGGATGGGAGACCCAGTACTTC. Its protein is CATSTGWETQYF.

The chain employs TRBV7-9 and TRBJ2-5; TRBD1 aligns across 8 bases. Germline CDR1 is SEHNR and CDR2 is FQNEAQ (reference sequence). V was clipped by 1 base and J by 2 bases; unmatched bases: 12. The CDR3 length is 18 residues. The CDR3 loop is CASSLVSPGQVLQETQYF. The CDR3 DNA is TGTGCCAGCAGCTTAGTTTCCCCGGGACAGGTCCTTCAAGAGACCCAGTACTTC.

V gene TRBV11-2 combines with J gene TRBJ2-7, with 10 bases fitting TRBD1. Germline V gene lookup returns CDR1 SGHAT and CDR2 FQNNGV. The CDR3 contains 17 residues. V was pared by 1 base and J by 4 bases, with 10 bases of the junction left unmatched. CDR3 residues: CASSLAGDWDRGYEQYF. In nucleotides, the CDR3 is TGTGCCAGCAGCTTAGCAGGTGATTGGGACAGGGGATACGAGCAGTACTTC. The whole variable domain, filled in from reference TRBV11-2 and TRBJ2-7, reads EAGVAQSPRYKIIEKRQSVAFWCNPISGHATLYWYQQILGQGPKLLIQFQNNGVVDDSQLPKDRFSAERLKGVDSTLKIQPAKLEDSAVYLCASSLAGDWDRGYEQYFGPGTRLTVT.

The chain joins TRBV15 to TRBJ2-7; a possible D gene is TRBD1 (6 bases). The CDR3 sequence is 14 residues long. CDR1 LNHNV and CDR2 YYDKDF come from the germline V gene (reference sequence). Trimming left V 5 bases short and J 3 bases short, with 14 bases between. The CDR3: CATSPDRIGYEQYF. The CDR3 DNA sequence: TGTGCCACCAGCCCCGACAGGATCGGCTACGAGCAGTACTTC.